A selection of T cell receptor beta chains follows, all from one sample in a study of cytomegalovirus exposure and HLA in healthy donors. Using immunoSEQ multiplex PCR, the repertoire was profiled, and TCRdb retains in-frame clones only, with some absent. The top ten hold less than 2% of the sample, which has 100,000 to 150,000 clones, 75% to 85% seen once. Sequenced input: PBMCs. Receptors originate from a middle-aged man in good health and CMV-seronegative. Both conserved end residues are part of each CDR3. The order of the fields is CDR3 DNA, CDR3 protein, J gene, clone size, D gene, V gene. The D gene is left open where the match is weak. Size is omitted from some rows. Given values are once, few, many or a class for expanded clones.

DNA: TGTGCCAGCAGCTTAGAAGGGGGCGCTAAGCCCCAGCATTTT
CDR3: CASSLEGGAKPQHF
J: TRBJ1-5
size: .
D: TRBD1
V: TRBV7-9

DNA: TGTGCCAGCAGCAACTACGAGCAGTACTTC
CDR3: CASSNYEQYF
J: TRBJ2-7
size: .
D: .
V: TRBV2

DNA: TGTGCCAGCAGCGGTAGCGGGACAGGGGGGTTCGGTGAAAAACTGTTTTTT
CDR3: CASSGSGTGGFGEKLFF
J: TRBJ1-4
size: .
D: TRBD1
V: TRBV9

DNA: TGTGCCAGCAGTTTAGCAGGGAGGTACTACGAGCAGTACTTC
CDR3: CASSLAGRYYEQYF
J: TRBJ2-7
size: .
D: .
V: TRBV28

DNA: TGTGCCACCAGCAGAAGGGAAGGGGGCGGGGAGCTGTTTTTT
CDR3: CATSRREGGGELFF
J: TRBJ2-2
size: .
D: .
V: TRBV15

DNA: TGTGCCAGCAGCTCGGGGATCCAGGCAGAGCTTGGAGAAAAACTGTTTTTT
CDR3: CASSSGIQAELGEKLFF
J: TRBJ1-4
size: .
D: .
V: TRBV11-1

DNA: TGTGCCAGCAGTTCGGTAGCAACTAATGAAAAACTGTTTTTT
CDR3: CASSSVATNEKLFF
J: TRBJ1-4
size: .
D: .
V: TRBV6-5

DNA: TGTGCCAGCAGTGGACCGAACAGTCAGTACTTC
CDR3: CASSGPNSQYF
J: TRBJ2-4
size: once
D: .
V: TRBV6-1

DNA: TGCGCCAGCAGCCCGCTGGGACAGGGTGGAAACACCATATATTTT
CDR3: CASSPLGQGGNTIYF
J: TRBJ1-3
size: .
D: TRBD1
V: TRBV4-1

DNA: TGTGCCACGTCCGCGACAGATAATTCACCCCTCCACTTT
CDR3: CATSATDNSPLHF
J: TRBJ1-6
size: .
D: .
V: TRBV19

DNA: TGTGCCTGGGGAACCCCTCAGGGGCAGCAGTACTTC
CDR3: CAWGTPQGQQYF
J: TRBJ2-7
size: .
D: .
V: TRBV30

DNA: TGTGCCAGCAGTGAATATTCCAGGAACAATGAAAAACTGTTTTTT
CDR3: CASSEYSRNNEKLFF
J: TRBJ1-4
size: .
D: .
V: TRBV6-1

DNA: TGTGCCAGCAGTTTATACAGGGGTCTCAATCAGCCCCAGCATTTT
CDR3: CASSLYRGLNQPQHF
J: TRBJ1-5
size: .
D: TRBD1
V: TRBV27

DNA: TGTGCCAGCAGCGTACTTGCGGGAGGGACCGCCTACAATGAGCAGTTCTTC
CDR3: CASSVLAGGTAYNEQFF
J: TRBJ2-1
size: .
D: TRBD2
V: TRBV9

DNA: TGTGCCAGCAGCTTAGACTTGGCAGGGTGGCGCTACGAGCAGTACTTC
CDR3: CASSLDLAGWRYEQYF
J: TRBJ2-7
size: .
D: .
V: TRBV7-8

DNA: TGTGCCTCTAATACAGGGACCGGGGCCAACGGCCTGACTTTC
CDR3: CASNTGTGANGLTF
J: TRBJ2-6
size: .
D: .
V: TRBV10-3

DNA: TGTGCCAGCAGCGTAGCCGGGGGAGTGAGCTACGAGCAGTACTTC
CDR3: CASSVAGGVSYEQYF
J: TRBJ2-7
size: .
D: .
V: TRBV9

DNA: TGTGCCAGCAGTCCGAGGGAGTGGGCAAAACTGTTTTTT
CDR3: CASSPREWAKLFF
J: TRBJ1-4
size: .
D: .
V: TRBV6-1

DNA: TGCGCCAGCAGCTTGGAGGGGCTGGCTGAAGCTTTCTTT
CDR3: CASSLEGLAEAFF
J: TRBJ1-1
size: .
D: .
V: TRBV5-1

DNA: TGTGCCAGCAGTGGAGGGGTTAGCACTGAAGCTTTCTTT
CDR3: CASSGGVSTEAFF
J: TRBJ1-1
size: .
D: .
V: TRBV6-5

DNA: TGTGCCAGCAGCCAAGTCGGACAGGGCTACAATGAGCAGTTCTTC
CDR3: CASSQVGQGYNEQFF
J: TRBJ2-1
size: .
D: TRBD1
V: TRBV4-2

DNA: TGTGCCAGCAGCTTAGTGGCTAGTGACTACGAGCAGTACTTC
CDR3: CASSLVASDYEQYF
J: TRBJ2-7
size: .
D: .
V: TRBV7-2

DNA: TGCGCCAGCAGCCCCGGACAGAAAGAGACCCAGTACTTC
CDR3: CASSPGQKETQYF
J: TRBJ2-5
size: .
D: .
V: TRBV5-1

DNA: TGTGCCAGTAGCCCTTTCTCGGCAGGCGGGGCTGAAGCTTTCTTT
CDR3: CASSPFSAGGAEAFF
J: TRBJ1-1
size: .
D: .
V: TRBV19

DNA: TGTGCCAGCAGCTTAGCGCCGACGGGGGCTTTCTTT
CDR3: CASSLAPTGAFF
J: TRBJ1-1
size: .
D: .
V: TRBV7-2

DNA: TGTGGCACGGTCCAGGGGGCCGCGGTTAGCAATCAGCCCCAGCATTTT
CDR3: CGTVQGAAVSNQPQHF
J: TRBJ1-5
size: .
D: TRBD1
V: TRBV28

DNA: TGTGCCAGCAGCCTCGGGATCCTACGGGTCGAGCAGTACTTC
CDR3: CASSLGILRVEQYF
J: TRBJ2-7
size: .
D: .
V: TRBV28

DNA: TGCAGCGTTACACAGGGGGGGGCCTATGGCTACACCTTC
CDR3: CSVTQGGAYGYTF
J: TRBJ1-2
size: .
D: TRBD1
V: TRBV29-1

DNA: TGTGCCAGCTCAATCAATCAAGGACAGATCGCGAACACCGGGGAGCTGTTTTTT
CDR3: CASSINQGQIANTGELFF
J: TRBJ2-2
size: .
D: .
V: TRBV18

DNA: TGTGCCAGCAGCGCCCAGACAGGAAAGAATGAAAAACTGTTTTTT
CDR3: CASSAQTGKNEKLFF
J: TRBJ1-4
size: .
D: .
V: TRBV9

DNA: TGTGCCAGCAACCCCCTAGCGGGGGGGCCGGAGACCCAGTACTTC
CDR3: CASNPLAGGPETQYF
J: TRBJ2-5
size: .
D: TRBD2
V: TRBV6-5

DNA: TGTGCCAGCAGCTTAGGGACGGGACAGGGCACAGATACGCAGTATTTT
CDR3: CASSLGTGQGTDTQYF
J: TRBJ2-3
size: once
D: TRBD1
V: TRBV7-2

DNA: TGTGCCTGGAGTGTACTCGGGGATACGCAGTATTTT
CDR3: CAWSVLGDTQYF
J: TRBJ2-3
size: .
D: .
V: TRBV30

DNA: TGTGCCAGCAGCCCGACCCCCCGGAGGGTCGACCCCTACGAGCAGTACTTC
CDR3: CASSPTPRRVDPYEQYF
J: TRBJ2-7
size: few
D: .
V: TRBV7-9

DNA: TGTGCCAGCAGCCCACGTCCCGGACTAGCGGGACTTTCCAAAAACAGTCAGTACTTC
CDR3: CASSPRPGLAGLSKNSQYF
J: TRBJ2-4
size: .
D: TRBD2
V: TRBV7-6

DNA: TGTGCCAGCAGTTACTCGAACACATACAATGAGCAGTTCTTC
CDR3: CASSYSNTYNEQFF
J: TRBJ2-1
size: .
D: .
V: TRBV6-5

DNA: TGTGCCAGTTCAGAGCAGGGGGTCACTGAAGCTTTCTTT
CDR3: CASSEQGVTEAFF
J: TRBJ1-1
size: .
D: TRBD1
V: TRBV19

DNA: TGTGCCAGCAGGATTAATACGGGGGGCCAAGAGACCCAGTACTTC
CDR3: CASRINTGGQETQYF
J: TRBJ2-5
size: .
D: TRBD2
V: TRBV6-1

DNA: TGTGCCAGCAGCCCGCGGTGGACTAGCGCCAATGAGCAGTTCTTC
CDR3: CASSPRWTSANEQFF
J: TRBJ2-1
size: .
D: TRBD2
V: TRBV6-5

DNA: TGCGCCAGCAGCCAAGGGCAGGGGGCGGAGGGCTACACCTTC
CDR3: CASSQGQGAEGYTF
J: TRBJ1-2
size: few
D: TRBD1
V: TRBV5-1

DNA: TGTGCCAGCTCAACCCAGCGGGAGGCCAAAAACAGTCAGTACTTC
CDR3: CASSTQREAKNSQYF
J: TRBJ2-4
size: .
D: TRBD2
V: TRBV18

DNA: TGTGCCAGTAGTTCGGGACAGGGGGTCAAGCAGTACTTC
CDR3: CASSSGQGVKQYF
J: TRBJ2-7
size: .
D: TRBD1
V: TRBV19

DNA: TGTGCCAGCAGTGAAGAAGGGACAGGGGGCCCCTATGGCTACACCTTC
CDR3: CASSEEGTGGPYGYTF
J: TRBJ1-2
size: .
D: TRBD1
V: TRBV2

DNA: TGTGCCAGCAGCTTGGGGCTGAATGAGCAGTTCTTC
CDR3: CASSLGLNEQFF
J: TRBJ2-1
size: .
D: .
V: TRBV7-2

DNA: TGTGCCAGCAGCCCTTCAAGTGGGGGGGCCGGGGGTAAAAACATTCAGTACTTC
CDR3: CASSPSSGGAGGKNIQYF
J: TRBJ2-4
size: .
D: .
V: TRBV5-4

DNA: TGTGCCAGCTCACCACCGGGGCAGGCTAATGAAAAACTGTTTTTT
CDR3: CASSPPGQANEKLFF
J: TRBJ1-4
size: .
D: .
V: TRBV18

DNA: TGTGCCAGCAGCTCTGACCTCGGGACACTCCAAGAGACCCAGTACTTC
CDR3: CASSSDLGTLQETQYF
J: TRBJ2-5
size: few
D: .
V: TRBV5-8

DNA: TGTGCCACCAGCCCTAGGGAGGGGACCCAGTACTTC
CDR3: CATSPREGTQYF
J: TRBJ2-5
size: once
D: TRBD2
V: TRBV15

DNA: TGCAGCGCCACCCTCGGGCTAGCGGGAGACGGCGGGGAGCTGTTTTTT
CDR3: CSATLGLAGDGGELFF
J: TRBJ2-2
size: .
D: TRBD2
V: TRBV29-1

DNA: TGTGCCCTGGAAGGGCAAGGGAGCTCCTACGAGCAGTACTTC
CDR3: CALEGQGSSYEQYF
J: TRBJ2-7
size: .
D: .
V: TRBV30

DNA: TGTGCCAGCAAGTGGTCGGGGGAGAGGGCCCAAGCTTTCTTT
CDR3: CASKWSGERAQAFF
J: TRBJ1-1
size: .
D: .
V: TRBV25-1

DNA: TGTGCCAGCAGGAGGCCTAGCGGAAGCACAGATACGCAGTATTTT
CDR3: CASRRPSGSTDTQYF
J: TRBJ2-3
size: once
D: TRBD2
V: TRBV27